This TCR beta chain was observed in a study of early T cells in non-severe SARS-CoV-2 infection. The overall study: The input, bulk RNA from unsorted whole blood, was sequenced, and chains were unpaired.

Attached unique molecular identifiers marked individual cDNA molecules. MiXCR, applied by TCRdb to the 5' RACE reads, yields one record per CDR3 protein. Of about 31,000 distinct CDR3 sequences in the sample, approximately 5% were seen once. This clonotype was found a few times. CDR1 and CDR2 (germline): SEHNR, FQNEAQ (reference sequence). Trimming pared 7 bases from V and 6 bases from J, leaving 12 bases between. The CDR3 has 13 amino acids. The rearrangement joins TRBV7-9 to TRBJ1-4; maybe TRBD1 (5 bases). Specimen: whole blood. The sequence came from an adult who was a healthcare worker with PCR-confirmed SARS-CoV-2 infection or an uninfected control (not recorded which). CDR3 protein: CASTPGGDEKLFF. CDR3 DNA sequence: TGTGCCAGCACCCCCGGAGGGGATGAAAAACTGTTTTTT. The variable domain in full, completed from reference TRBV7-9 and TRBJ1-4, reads DTGVSQNPRHKITKRGQNVTFRCDPISEHNRLYWYRQTLGQGPEFLTYFQNEAQLEKSRLLSDRFSAERPKGSFSTLEIQRTEQGDSAMYLCASTPGGDEKLFFGSGTQLSVL.